These 16 T cell receptor beta chains were all obtained from the same sample, sequenced in a study of blood T cells in healthy people across ages. Through a sample-barcoded 5' primer and a J-beta primer mix, a second PCR was run for about 6 to 11 cycles. TCRdb reprocessed the 5' RACE reads with MiXCR, giving one entry per CDR3 protein. The sample includes roughly 570,000 distinct CDR3 sequences, 27% seen only once; the top ten take around 20%. Sample: blood. The receptors were sampled from a woman between 65 and 79 years old in good health.

Details on this clonotype: At one end, the junction sequence differs from germline, possibly due to a read error. The rearrangement joins TRBV4-3 to TRBJ2-1; D is perhaps TRBD2 (5 bases). The CDR3 is 17 residues long. CDR1 is LGHNA, CDR2 YSLEER, per germline. CDR3: CASSRSTPGTRTNGQFF. DNA of the CDR3: TGCGCCAGCAGCCGATCGACTCCGGGCACTAGAACGAATGGGCAGTTCTTC.

This clonotype was detected many times. The chain carries TRBV2 and TRBJ2-5; TRBD2 agrees at 9 bases. V shed 4 bases and J 4 bases; nucleotides not matched to a gene: 1. Germline V lookup: CDR1 SNHLY, CDR2 FYNNEI. CDR3 length: 13 residues. CDR3 protein: CASSGSGGETQYF. The DNA for the CDR3 is TGTGCCAGCAGTGGTAGCGGGGGAGAGACCCAGTACTTC.

This clonotype was detected a few times. The genes are TRBV7-3 and TRBJ2-1; TRBD2 is a possible D gene (5 bases). Trimming left V 5 bases short and J 1 base short, with 12 bases between. The CDR3 covers 15 residues. Germline loops: CDR1 SGHTA, CDR2 FQGTGA. The CDR3: CASSVSGDSYNEQFF. DNA of the CDR3: TGTGCCAGCAGCGTAAGCGGAGATTCCTACAATGAGCAGTTCTTC.

Only a few counts were recorded for this clonotype. This sequence joins TRBV3-1 and TRBJ1-4; unclear D gene. The CDR3 is made up of 13 amino acids. V gave up 1 base and J gave up 8 bases, with 8 bases separating them. Per the germline V gene, CDR1 is LGHDT and CDR2 is YNNKEL (reference sequence). DNA for the CDR3: TGTGCCAGCAGCCAAGTTCCCCGGGAAAAACTGTTTTTT. It yields the protein CASSQVPREKLFF.

V usage is TRBV20-1 and J usage is TRBJ2-3; unclear D gene. Germline CDR1 and CDR2: DFQATT and SNEGSKA (reference sequence). Trimming removed 0 bases at V and 0 bases at J, with 4 bases between. This CDR3 region has 13 residues. CDR3 bases: TGCAGTGCTAGAGACATTAGCACAGATACGCAGTATTTT. Protein: CSARDISTDTQYF.

The chain links TRBV7-2 to TRBJ2-5, with 9 bases fitting TRBD1. The V segment lost 5 bases and the J segment 4 bases; nucleotides outside the gene matches: 5. The CDR3 is made up of 14 amino acids. Germline CDR1 reads SGHTA; CDR2 reads FQGNSA. CDR3 protein: CASSPTDRGETQYF. CDR3 in DNA: TGTGCCAGCAGCCCCACGGACAGGGGAGAGACCCAGTACTTC. Using reference TRBV7-2 and TRBJ2-5 for the parts outside the CDR3, the full variable domain is GAGVSQSPSNKVTEKGKDVELRCDPISGHTALYWYRQSLGQGLEFLIYFQGNSAPDKSGLPSDRFSAERTGGSVSTLTIQRTQQEDSAVYLCASSPTDRGETQYFGPGTRLLVL.

This clonotype was detected a few times. CDR3 nucleotide sequence: TGCGCCAGCAGCCCGGGACTGACCACAGATACGCAGTATTTT. It encodes CASSPGLTTDTQYF. The J gene is TRBJ2-3, the V gene TRBV5-1; maybe TRBD2 (6 bases). The V and J ends lost 4 bases and 2 bases respectively, with 11 bases between them. Germline CDR1 reads SGHRS; CDR2 reads YFSETQ. The CDR3 consists of 14 residues.

Regarding this clonotype: A much larger clone is a single base away; this may be a read error. This rearrangement joins TRBV20-1 to TRBJ1-3; D remains ambiguous. Germline loops: CDR1 DFQATT, CDR2 SNEGSKA (reference sequence). The CDR3 runs to 12 residues. The CDR3 loop reads CSARGGGNTVYF. Written as DNA, the CDR3 is TGCAGTGCTAGGGGTGGTGGAAACACCGTATATTTT.

V is TRBV5-1 and J is TRBJ2-5; D remains unclear. The J call is doubtful: the DNA matches TRBJ2-1 better. The CDR3 covers 12 residues. The V gene's germline CDR1 is SGHRS and CDR2 YFSETQ. CDR3 nucleotide sequence: TGCGCCAGCAGGGTTGGCGAAAATGAGCAGTTCTTC. This codes for CASRVGENEQFF.

This clonotype was observed once. The genes are TRBV7-9 and TRBJ1-1; 7 bases are shared with TRBD1. The V segment lost 2 bases and the J segment 4 bases; nucleotides outside the gene matches: 7. This CDR3 region has 15 residues. The germline CDR1 and CDR2 sequences are SEHNR and FQNEAQ (reference sequence). The DNA of the CDR3 is TGTGCCAGCAGCTTACAAGGGGGCACGGTCACTGAAGCTTTCTTT. Its translation: CASSLQGGTVTEAFF. Combining the CDR3 with reference TRBV7-9 and TRBJ1-1 gives the whole variable domain DTGVSQNPRHKITKRGQNVTFRCDPISEHNRLYWYRQTLGQGPEFLTYFQNEAQLEKSRLLSDRFSAERPKGSFSTLEIQRTEQGDSAMYLCASSLQGGTVTEAFFGQGTRLTVV.

For the CDR3, the DNA is TGTGCCAGCATGACTAGCGGGGATAAAGATACGCAGTATTTT. This encodes CASMTSGDKDTQYF. The gene calls are TRBV6-5 and TRBJ2-3, with 11 bases that match TRBD2. From germline, CDR1 is MNHEY and CDR2 SVGAGI. The CDR3 spans 14 residues. V shed 7 bases, J shed 5 bases, and the junction held 5 bases outside the gene matches.

V and J are TRBV7-9 and TRBJ2-7; D gene uncertain. The CDR3 spans 12 residues. The germline V and J ends were trimmed by 3 bases and 3 bases, with 6 bases remaining between them. Germline V lookup: CDR1 SEHNR, CDR2 FQNEAQ (reference sequence). CDR3 amino acids: CASSFENYEQYF. DNA for the CDR3: TGTGCCAGCAGCTTTGAGAACTACGAGCAGTACTTC. The complete variable domain, with remaining parts taken from reference TRBV7-9 and TRBJ2-7, reads DTGVSQNPRHKITKRGQNVTFRCDPISEHNRLYWYRQTLGQGPEFLTYFQNEAQLEKSRLLSDRFSAERPKGSFSTLEIQRTEQGDSAMYLCASSFENYEQYFGPGTRLTVT.

The chain employs TRBV5-1 and TRBJ2-5; tentatively, D is TRBD1 or TRBD2 (7 bases each). V shed 5 bases and J shed 1 base, with 18 bases lying between them. CDR1 is SGHRS and CDR2 is YFSETQ in the germline V gene. The CDR3 spans 16 residues. CDR3 nucleotides: TGCGCCAGCAGTCTGGGAGGGGGCCTACCCCAAGAGACCCAGTACTTC. Translation gives CASSLGGGLPQETQYF.

This chain links TRBV12-3 or TRBV12-4 with TRBJ2-4; D might be TRBD1 (6 bases). CDR3 length equals 15 residues. Deletions cut 5 bases from V and 0 bases from J, with 11 bases between. The CDR3 reads CASSPDRRAKNIQYF. DNA for the CDR3: TGTGCCAGCAGTCCCGACAGGAGAGCCAAAAACATTCAGTACTTC.

The rearrangement joins TRBV20-1 to TRBJ2-3; the D gene could be TRBD1 or TRBD2 (5 bases each). Looked up from germline, CDR1 is DFQATT and CDR2 is SNEGSKA (reference sequence). The CDR3 is made up of 13 amino acids. The V and J ends lost 4 bases and 1 base respectively, with 9 bases between them. The CDR3: CSAKGPGTDTQYF. CDR3 DNA: TGCAGTGCTAAGGGACCGGGCACAGATACGCAGTATTTT.

The chain combines TRBV7-9 with TRBJ1-6; a weak D match, TRBD1 (6 bases). Germline V gene data show CDR1 as SEHNR and CDR2 as FQNEAQ (reference sequence). Trimming removed 2 bases at V and 7 bases at J, with 18 bases between. The length of the CDR3 is 17 residues. CDR3 bases: TGTGCCAGCAGCTTAAGTAGGGGGGCATTCGGGAATTCACCCCTCCACTTT. Protein product: CASSLSRGAFGNSPLHF. The entire variable domain, with the rest obtained from reference TRBV7-9 and TRBJ1-6, is as follows: DTGVSQNPRHKITKRGQNVTFRCDPISEHNRLYWYRQTLGQGPEFLTYFQNEAQLEKSRLLSDRFSAERPKGSFSTLEIQRTEQGDSAMYLCASSLSRGAFGNSPLHFGNGTRLTVT.